Below are 16 T cell receptor beta chains sequenced from a single sample in a study of blood T cell repertoires in COVID-19. TCRdb's copy holds only in-frame clones and misses some; the assay was immunoSEQ multiplex PCR. The top ten clones hold 5% to 6.5% of a sample with approximately 190,000 clones, more than 75% of them seen once. The sequenced sample was peripheral blood. Source of these receptors: a man in his forties or fifties with active or convalescent COVID-19.

Comments on this clone: The same CDR3 arises from other DNA sequences in this sample as well. The chain employs TRBV19 and TRBJ2-1; tentative D call: TRBD1 (5 bases). Trimming cost V 5 bases and J 0 bases, with 8 bases left between them. CDR3 length equals 14 residues. Germline values: CDR1 LNHDA, CDR2 SQIVND (reference sequence). Here the CDR3 reads CASSRQSSYNEQFF. CDR3 in DNA: TGTGCCAGTAGTCGACAGAGCTCCTACAATGAGCAGTTCTTC.

The chain is built from TRBV13 and TRBJ2-4; a weak D match, TRBD2 (6 bases). Looked up from germline, CDR1 is PRHDT and CDR2 is FYEKMQ (reference sequence). Trimming shortened V by 5 bases and J by 1 base, and 12 bases separated the two germline ends. The CDR3 has 15 amino acids. The CDR3 DNA is TGTGCCAGCAGCATGACCGCGGGGGCCAAAAACATTCAGTACTTC. The encoded protein is CASSMTAGAKNIQYF.

This rearrangement joins TRBV27 to TRBJ2-5; no reliable D call. There are 13 residues in the CDR3. Germline CDR1 and CDR2: MNHEY and SMNVEV (reference sequence). V shed 5 bases and J shed 2 bases, with 9 bases lying between them. CDR3 protein: CASSRRVQETQYF. The CDR3 DNA reads as TGTGCCAGCAGTCGACGGGTACAAGAGACCCAGTACTTC.

The chain is built from TRBV5-1 and TRBJ2-7, with 9 bases aligning to TRBD1. After removal of 0 bases from V and 3 bases from J, the junction contained 1 base not matched to a gene. The CDR3 spans 14 residues. Germline lookup yields CDR1 SGHRS and CDR2 YFSETQ. For the CDR3, the DNA is TGCGCCAGCAGCTTGGTGGACAGGGGCTACGAGCAGTACTTC. Protein: CASSLVDRGYEQYF.

This sequence joins TRBV6-5 and TRBJ2-5, with 11 bases aligning to TRBD1. V lost 6 bases and J lost 5; bases outside the gene matches: 5. Germline V gene data show CDR1 as MNHEY and CDR2 as SVGAGI. CDR3 length: 14 residues. The CDR3 loop reads CASSRTGGRETQYF. The CDR3 DNA follows: TGTGCCAGCAGCAGGACAGGGGGCCGGGAGACCCAGTACTTC.

The chain joins TRBV7-7 to TRBJ1-4; TRBD1 is a possible D gene (6 bases). This CDR3 spans 15 amino acids. Looked up from germline, CDR1 is SSHAT and CDR2 is FNYEAQ (reference sequence). Trimming removed 4 bases from V and 4 bases from J, with 13 bases in between. CDR3 amino acids: CASSYREGDNEKLFF. The CDR3 nucleotides are TGTGCCAGCAGCTACAGGGAAGGGGATAATGAAAAACTGTTTTTT.

This sequence joins TRBV4-1 and TRBJ1-1, with TRBD1 identical over 7 bases. From germline, CDR1 is MGHRA and CDR2 YSYEKL. The CDR3 runs to 17 residues. Trimming took 2 bases from V and 4 from J; bases not matched to a gene: 13. The CDR3 sequence: CASSQLSAGGIGTEAFF. CDR3 DNA sequence: TGCGCCAGCAGCCAACTATCTGCAGGGGGTATTGGCACTGAAGCTTTCTTT.

The chain carries TRBV7-2 and TRBJ1-1; 7 bases match TRBD1. CDR1 is SGHTA and CDR2 is FQGNSA in the germline V gene. Losses at the gene ends were 5 bases for V and 4 bases for J; bases not matched to a gene: 7. The CDR3 covers 14 residues. The CDR3 nucleotides are TGTGCCAGCAGCAAGACAGGGTCAGGCACTGAAGCTTTCTTT. Its translation: CASSKTGSGTEAFF.

The chain carries TRBV12-5 and TRBJ2-1; the match to TRBD2 covers 12 bases. Germline trimming cut 6 bases from V and 4 bases from J; bases unmatched to any gene: 7. The V gene's germline CDR1 is LGHNT and CDR2 FRNRAP. CDR3 size: 16 residues. The CDR3 reads CASGALAGGGYNEQFF. The DNA for the CDR3 is TGTGCTAGTGGAGCACTAGCGGGAGGAGGGTACAATGAGCAGTTCTTC. The full variable domain, completed using reference TRBV12-5 and TRBJ2-1, is DARVTQTPRHKVTEMGQEVTMRCQPILGHNTVFWYRQTMMQGLELLAYFRNRAPLDDSGMPKDRFSAEMPDATLATLKIQPSEPRDSAVYFCASGALAGGGYNEQFFGPGTRLTVL.

The genes are TRBV7-2 and TRBJ2-7, with D tentatively TRBD1 (5 bases). V dropped 3 bases and J dropped 5 bases, with 11 bases sitting between them. The length of the CDR3 is 13 residues. Germline lookup yields CDR1 SGHTA and CDR2 FQGNSA. The CDR3 reads CASSFIAGNEQYF. The CDR3, as DNA: TGTGCCAGCAGCTTCATCGCAGGGAACGAGCAGTACTTC.

The chain uses TRBV7-3 and TRBJ2-2, with TRBD2 as a possible D gene (5 bases). Looked up from germline, CDR1 is SGHTA and CDR2 is FQGTGA. This CDR3 spans 14 amino acids. The V end was cut by 4 bases, the J end by 4 bases, with 10 bases between. CDR3 nucleotide sequence: TGTGCCAGCAGCTATCTTGGAGGCACCGGGGAGCTGTTTTTT. This translates into CASSYLGGTGELFF.

V and J are TRBV7-8 and TRBJ1-5; 8 bases agree with TRBD1. CDR1 is SGHVS, CDR2 FQNEAQ, per germline. J was trimmed by 5 bases and V by 2 bases; bases with no gene match: 8. The CDR3 has 16 residues. Here the CDR3 reads CASSLKTGVGYQPQHF. The CDR3 bases are TGTGCCAGCAGCTTAAAGACAGGGGTAGGATATCAGCCCCAGCATTTT.

V is TRBV19 and J is TRBJ1-5; no clear D. Trimming took off 0 bases at V and 8 bases at J, with 11 bases between the two ends. Germline lookup yields CDR1 LNHDA and CDR2 SQIVND (reference sequence). The CDR3 totals 14 residues. DNA for the CDR3: TGTGCCAGTAGTATAGATGAGGCCCGCAAGCCCCAGCATTTT. Translation: CASSIDEARKPQHF.

This sequence joins TRBV10-3 and TRBJ2-7; 12 bases are a match to TRBD2. The CDR3 covers 17 residues. The junction had 9 bases not matched to a gene; V was cut back by 0 bases and J by 6 bases. The V gene's germline CDR1 is ENHRY and CDR2 SYGVKD. This CDR3 reads CAISESGGLAGSLEQYF. CDR3 nucleotide sequence: TGTGCCATCAGTGAGTCGGGGGGACTAGCGGGTTCCCTCGAGCAGTACTTC.

The chain employs TRBV4-2 and TRBJ1-2; TRBD1 agrees at 10 bases. J gave up 8 bases and V 0 bases, and 9 bases lay outside the gene matches. This CDR3 has 16 residues. Germline assignment: CDR1 LGHNA and CDR2 YNFKEQ. CDR3 in DNA: TGTGCCAGCAGCCAAGATTCGGGACAGGGGACGGGCGGCTACACCTTC. Translated: CASSQDSGQGTGGYTF.

The chain has TRBV3-1 (or the pseudogene TRBV3-2) and TRBJ1-3, with D perhaps TRBD1 (6 bases). This CDR3 spans 17 amino acids. Trimming removed 1 base from V and 1 base from J, with 14 bases in between. CDR1 and CDR2 from the germline V gene are LGHDT and YNNKEL (reference sequence). CDR3 residues: CASSQGAGAESGNTIYF. Here the CDR3 DNA reads TGTGCCAGCAGCCAAGGAGCAGGGGCTGAATCTGGAAACACCATATATTTT.